Described below is a single TCR beta chain sequence and its context. Its specificity is unknown. Measured with immunoSEQ multiplex PCR; TCRdb has only the in-frame clones, and not every one. The table lists around 67,000 clones, approximately 84% of them singletons. The data were obtained in a study of OX40 agonist ivuxolimab in advanced cancers. Between the trimmed V and J ends, which lost 6 bases and 4 bases, there was a span of 6 bases. CDR3 length: 11 amino acids. Germline assignment: CDR1 MNHNY and CDR2 SVGAGI (reference sequence). Study-wide points: Mean expanded clone counts were higher in CD8+ than CD4+ T cells.

Sequenced here: CD4+ or CD8+ T cells sorted from blood, sampled in a trial of the OX40 agonist ivuxolimab. This sequence was found in an adult with an advanced solid tumor such as melanoma, head and neck, liver or kidney cancer. The chain is built from TRBV6-6 and TRBJ1-1; no reliable D call. The CDR3 DNA reads as TGTGCCAGCAGCCGGGGCACTGAAGCTTTCTTT. Its translation: CASSRGTEAFF.